This T cell receptor (beta chain) stems from a study of radiation and T cells in renal cell carcinoma. Stated time point: baseline pretreatment blood. Treatment given: 15 Gy SBRT to primary tumor, nephrectomy 4 weeks later. Radiation-treated patients gave blood at baseline, week 2 and week 4. In germline, CDR1 is MRHNA, CDR2 SNTAGT. The CDR3 is 13 amino acids. J gave up 5 bases and V 5 bases, and 2 bases lay outside the gene matches. TCRdb's copy holds only in-frame clones and misses some; the assay was immunoSEQ multiplex PCR. The data hold 45,000 to 65,000 clones, with approximately 80% observed a single time.

Sequenced material: blood, taken from a patient whose treatment included radiotherapy and nephrectomy. V gene TRBV6-4 combines with J gene TRBJ2-1; TRBD1 matches at 8 bases. This sequence originates from a man aged 55 to 70 with renal cell carcinoma. As DNA, the CDR3 is TGTGCCAGCAGTCAGGGGGCAAACAATGAGCAGTTCTTC. As protein: CASSQGANNEQFF.